This record concerns one T cell receptor beta chain sequence. Clones were sequenced by immunoSEQ multiplex PCR, and TCRdb holds only the in-frame ones, with some missing. Of about 980,000 clones detected, over 75% appear once; the ten largest clones hold about 1.5%. The sample belongs to a study of shared clonotypes between healthy human individuals. J lost 4 bases, V lost 2 bases, and 6 bases had no gene match. CDR1 is SGHTA, CDR2 FQGNSA, per germline. The CDR3 is made up of 16 amino acids. V gene TRBV7-2 combines with J gene TRBJ2-3, with 10 bases identical to TRBD2. Sample: memory CD4+ T cells sorted from blood. Subset specified: CD45RA-negative fraction. The source of this sequence is a man aged 18-30 years in good health. This CDR3 reads CASSLFLLAGADTQYF. DNA for the CDR3: TGTGCCAGCAGCTTATTCCTCCTAGCGGGGGCAGATACGCAGTATTTT.